The 28 T cell receptor beta chains presented below share a single source sample, sequenced in a study of T cell responses to AZD1222 COVID-19 vaccine. Data came from immunoSEQ multiplex PCR; TCRdb stores just in-frame clones and leaves some out. The table includes 86,000 or so clones, over 85% detected once. This specimen consisted of peripheral blood, obtained on day 0 of AZD1222 vaccination. The origin of the receptors is an adult in good health.

In the case of this clone: Mismatch with germline at one junction end may stem from a read error. This rearrangement joins TRBV7-7 to TRBJ2-5; 7 bases agree with TRBD1. The CDR3 is made up of 16 amino acids. Germline values: CDR1 SSHAT, CDR2 FNYEAQ (reference sequence). The DNA of the CDR3 is TGTGCTAGCAGCTTGTATAAGACAGGGCGTGGAGAGACCCAGTACTTC. It yields the protein CASSLYKTGRGETQYF.

In its sample, this clone was seen once. The chain has TRBV6-1 and TRBJ1-3, with D hard to call. CDR1 and CDR2 (germline): MNHNS, SASEGT. CDR3 length: 13 amino acids. Trimming stripped 2 bases from V and 7 bases from J, with 9 bases between. In DNA, the CDR3 is TGTGCCAGCAGTGAAATAAATGGGAACACCATATATTTT. Translation: CASSEINGNTIYF.

The rearrangement links TRBV11-2 to TRBJ2-3; 8 positions match TRBD2. Trimming removed 5 bases from V and 0 bases from J; junction bases left unmatched: 4. Per germline, CDR1 SGHAT and CDR2 FQNNGV. CDR3 length equals 15 residues. CDR3 nucleotides: TGTGCCAGCAGCCCCCGGGGGGGTAGCACAGATACGCAGTATTTT. Its translation is CASSPRGGSTDTQYF. The complete variable domain, with remaining parts taken from reference TRBV11-2 and TRBJ2-3, reads EAGVAQSPRYKIIEKRQSVAFWCNPISGHATLYWYQQILGQGPKLLIQFQNNGVVDDSQLPKDRFSAERLKGVDSTLKIQPAKLEDSAVYLCASSPRGGSTDTQYFGPGTRLTVL.

The J gene is TRBJ2-3, the V gene TRBV7-6; D gene uncertain. V was shortened by 1 base and J by 7 bases, with 6 bases between the two germline ends. CDR1 SGHVS and CDR2 FNYEAQ come from the germline V gene. There are 12 residues in the CDR3. In DNA form, the CDR3 reads TGTGCCAGCAGCTTAGGGGGTAATACGCAGTATTTT. Translated, it gives CASSLGGNTQYF. The complete variable domain, with remaining parts taken from reference TRBV7-6 and TRBJ2-3, reads GAGVSQSPRYKVTKRGQDVALRCDPISGHVSLYWYRQALGQGPEFLTYFNYEAQQDKSGLPNDRFSAERPEGSISTLTIQRTEQRDSAMYRCASSLGGNTQYFGPGTRLTVL.

This chain connects TRBV5-1 to TRBJ2-1; D might be TRBD1 (6 bases). The CDR3 spans 13 residues. The V end lost 4 bases, the J end lost 5 bases, and 10 bases lay between the germline ends. The germline V gene has CDR1 SGHRS and CDR2 YFSETQ. The CDR3 sequence is CASSRDIDNEQFF. Written as DNA, the CDR3 is TGCGCCAGCAGCCGGGACATAGACAATGAGCAGTTCTTC. The whole variable domain, filled in from reference TRBV5-1 and TRBJ2-1, reads KAGVTQTPRYLIKTRGQQVTLSCSPISGHRSVSWYQQTPGQGLQFLFEYFSETQRNKGNFPGRFSGRQFSNSRSEMNVSTLELGDSALYLCASSRDIDNEQFFGPGTRLTVL.

This chain links TRBV19 with TRBJ1-1, with D unclear. Germline V CDR1 and CDR2: LNHDA, SQIVND (reference sequence). The CDR3 sequence is 17 residues long. V was clipped by 3 bases and J by 3 bases, with 20 bases between them. CDR3 in DNA: TGTGCCAGTAGTATGGAGGCGGCAGGACTTCCTCACACTGAAGCTTTCTTT. Encoded protein: CASSMEAAGLPHTEAFF.

J is TRBJ2-1 and V is TRBV4-1, with no clear D. Germline V gene lookup returns CDR1 MGHRA and CDR2 YSYEKL. There are 14 residues in the CDR3. V gave up 3 bases and J gave up 5 bases, with 11 bases separating them. The CDR3 region has the DNA TGCGCCAGCAGCCAGGCAGGTAACGACAATGAGCAGTTCTTC. Residues: CASSQAGNDNEQFF.

This clone was counted between two and nine times. The V gene is TRBV6-5, the J gene TRBJ2-7; perhaps TRBD1 as D (5 bases). The V gene's germline CDR1 is MNHEY and CDR2 SVGAGI. This CDR3 is 11 amino acids long. The V end lost 6 bases, the J end lost 13 bases, and 16 bases lay between the germline ends. The CDR3 nucleotides are TGTGCCAGCAGCTACAGGAACAGAGCCTACTTC. Translation: CASSYRNRAYF.

This chain joins TRBV27 and TRBJ1-5; no clear D. The CDR3 runs 18 residues. Trimming took 6 bases from V and 0 from J, leaving 21 bases between them. Germline V CDR1 and CDR2: MNHEY, SMNVEV (reference sequence). The chain's CDR3 is CASRESLVSAYSNQPQHF. The CDR3 DNA reads TGTGCCAGCAGAGAAAGTTTAGTGTCAGCTTATAGCAATCAGCCCCAGCATTTT.

The rearrangement joins TRBV11-2 to TRBJ2-1; unclear D gene. This CDR3 has 14 amino acids. CDR1 and CDR2 (germline): SGHAT, FQNNGV. V was shortened by 5 bases and J by 0 bases, with 8 bases between the two germline ends. This CDR3 reads CASSAESSYNEQFF. Here the CDR3 DNA reads TGTGCCAGCAGCGCCGAAAGCTCCTACAATGAGCAGTTCTTC.

J is TRBJ2-2 and V is TRBV5-1; D is unclear. CDR1 and CDR2 from the germline V gene are SGHRS and YFSETQ. The CDR3 is made up of 16 amino acids. Trimming removed 1 base from V and 0 bases from J, with 10 bases in between. The CDR3 here is CASSLPTNANTGELFF. The CDR3 coding sequence is TGCGCCAGCAGCTTGCCCACCAATGCGAACACCGGGGAGCTGTTTTTT.

On this clone itself: One junction end disagrees with the germline gene, perhaps due to a read error. V and J are TRBV5-8 and TRBJ2-2; D is ambiguous. This CDR3 spans 15 amino acids. Per germline, CDR1 SGHTS and CDR2 YDEGEE. CDR3 loop: CASSLLGPNAGELFF. CDR3 sequence (DNA): TGTGCCAGCAGCTTGCTAGGGCCGAACGCCGGGGAGCTGTTTTTT. Based on the CDR3 plus reference TRBV5-8 and TRBJ2-2, the full variable domain is EAGVTQSPTHLIKTRGQQATLRCSPISGHTSVYWYQQALGLGLQFLLWYDEGEERNRGNFPPRFSGRQFPNYSSELNVNALELEDSALYLCASSLLGPNAGELFFGEGSRLTVL.

The rearrangement uses TRBV2 and TRBJ2-5; tentative D call: TRBD2 (5 bases). V lost 5 bases and J 7 bases, leaving 17 bases between the germline ends. The CDR3 is made up of 14 amino acids. Looked up from germline, CDR1 is SNHLY and CDR2 is FYNNEI. The CDR3 region is CASSPGSTTGTQYF. The CDR3 coding sequence is TGTGCCAGCAGTCCGGGATCTACGACGGGGACCCAGTACTTC.

This chain uses TRBV5-1 with TRBJ1-1, with a tentative D call TRBD1 (6 bases). CDR1 and CDR2 (germline): SGHRS, YFSETQ. V lost 4 bases, J lost 3 bases, and 13 bases lay in between. This CDR3 spans 14 amino acids. The CDR3 DNA is TGCGCCAGCAGCGTGACAGGAGGGGACACTGAAGCTTTCTTT. This encodes CASSVTGGDTEAFF.

The CDR3 DNA follows: TGTGCCAGCAGCCCGGGCGGCTCTGGAAACACCATATATTTT. Translating gives CASSPGGSGNTIYF. V usage is TRBV5-4 and J usage is TRBJ1-3, with D hard to call. The germline V gene has CDR1 SGHNT and CDR2 YYREEE (reference sequence). CDR3 size: 14 residues. V lost 4 bases, J lost 0 bases, and 8 bases lay in between.

The rearrangement joins TRBV5-1 to TRBJ2-7; tentatively, D is TRBD2 (5 bases). The CDR3 loop spans 16 amino acids. Germline V gene data show CDR1 as SGHRS and CDR2 as YFSETQ. Deletions cut 0 bases from V and 3 bases from J, with 16 bases between. CDR3 in DNA: TGCGCCAGCAGCTTGGCAGGAGGCAAACGTAACTACGAGCAGTACTTC. Translated: CASSLAGGKRNYEQYF.

The rearrangement links TRBV12-3 or TRBV12-4 to TRBJ1-2; 9 nucleotides align to TRBD1. J was trimmed by 7 bases and V by 7 bases; bases with no gene match: 7. The CDR3 is 13 residues long. The DNA of the CDR3 is TGTGCCAGCACCGACCTACAGGGGGCTGGCTACACCTTC. Residues: CASTDLQGAGYTF.

The chain recombines TRBV11-2 with TRBJ2-5, with TRBD1 matching over 7 bases. The CDR3 runs 17 residues. V shed 3 bases and J 0 bases; nucleotides not matched to a gene: 10. The germline V gene has CDR1 SGHAT and CDR2 FQNNGV. The DNA for the CDR3 is TGTGCCAGCAGCTTGAGAGGCGGACAGGACAACCAAGAGACCCAGTACTTC. Amino acids: CASSLRGGQDNQETQYF.

The chain is built from TRBV3-1 (or the pseudogene TRBV3-2) and TRBJ2-3; 9 bases agree with TRBD1. CDR1 LGHDT and CDR2 YNNKEL come from the germline V gene (reference sequence). This CDR3 has 14 amino acids. V lost 6 bases, J lost 2 bases, and 3 bases stayed unmatched. CDR3 coding DNA: TGTGCCAGCAGGGGACAGGGTTCCACAGATACGCAGTATTTT. Translating gives CASRGQGSTDTQYF.

This CDR3 is CASRTGDRARQPQHF. The CDR3 region has the DNA TGTGCCAGCAGAACCGGGGACAGGGCTCGTCAGCCCCAGCATTTT. The chain uses TRBV2 and TRBJ1-5, with 9 bases matching TRBD1. CDR1 is SNHLY, CDR2 FYNNEI, per germline. V lost 6 bases and J lost 6; bases outside the gene matches: 9. This CDR3 is built from 15 residues.

The genes are TRBV7-8 and TRBJ1-1; TRBD1 might be the D (5 bases). CDR3 length equals 14 residues. The germline CDR1 and CDR2 sequences are SGHVS and FQNEAQ. V was shortened by 1 base and J by 6 bases, with 12 bases between the two germline ends. The CDR3 coding sequence is TGTGCCAGCAGCTTAGGGGGGGGTAGGGCTGAAGCTTTCTTT. As protein: CASSLGGGRAEAFF.

The chain links TRBV9 to TRBJ2-7, with D tentatively TRBD1 (5 bases). From germline, CDR1 is SGDLS and CDR2 YYNGEE. The V gene lost 0 bases and the J gene lost 4 bases, with 11 bases spanning the gap. The CDR3 has 14 residues. The CDR3 spells CASSVGDSTYEQYF. The CDR3 DNA reads TGTGCCAGCAGCGTAGGCGACAGTACTTACGAGCAGTACTTC.

The chain combines TRBV19 with TRBJ2-1, with TRBD2 matching over 8 bases. The V and J ends lost 6 bases and 0 bases, in that order; junction bases with no gene match: 4. Looked up from germline, CDR1 is LNHDA and CDR2 is SQIVND (reference sequence). This CDR3 spans 15 amino acids. CDR3 sequence (DNA): TGTGCCAGTAGATCGGGGGGGAACTCCTACAATGAGCAGTTCTTC. Translated: CASRSGGNSYNEQFF.

The chain combines TRBV7-3 with TRBJ2-1; 9 bases line up with TRBD1. V dropped 8 bases and J dropped 3; count of bases not matched to a gene: 11. The germline V gene has CDR1 SGHTA and CDR2 FQGTGA. The CDR3 runs 16 residues. CDR3: CASGGTGGPVYNEQFF. The CDR3 DNA is TGTGCCAGCGGAGGTACAGGGGGCCCGGTCTACAATGAGCAGTTCTTC.

This CDR3 reads CASSLDRNTEAFF. The CDR3 nucleotides read TGTGCCAGCAGCTTAGACAGGAACACTGAAGCTTTCTTT. The chain is built from TRBV7-2 and TRBJ1-1; D gene uncertain. The CDR3 covers 13 residues. Trimming removed 1 base at V and 1 base at J, with 4 bases between. Germline assignment: CDR1 SGHTA and CDR2 FQGNSA. The full variable domain, with the rest looked up from reference TRBV7-2 and TRBJ1-1, is GAGVSQSPSNKVTEKGKDVELRCDPISGHTALYWYRQSLGQGLEFLIYFQGNSAPDKSGLPSDRFSAERTGGSVSTLTIQRTQQEDSAVYLCASSLDRNTEAFFGQGTRLTVV.

Only one count was recorded for this clone. This chain joins TRBV6-5 and TRBJ1-2, with D maybe TRBD1 (6 bases). This CDR3 region has 15 residues. Germline V lookup: CDR1 MNHEY, CDR2 SVGAGI. The V end lost 2 bases, the J end lost 4 bases, and 14 bases lay between the germline ends. CDR3 sequence reads: CASSYGAGVTYGYTF. The CDR3 DNA follows: TGTGCCAGCAGTTACGGGGCAGGGGTAACCTATGGCTACACCTTC.

The chain recombines TRBV11-2 with TRBJ1-1; 7 positions agree with TRBD1. V dropped 5 bases and J dropped 1; count of bases not matched to a gene: 7. The germline V gene has CDR1 SGHAT and CDR2 FQNNGV. The CDR3 has 15 residues. The CDR3 is CASSPRQGTNTEAFF. Here the CDR3 DNA reads TGTGCCAGCAGCCCGCGACAGGGAACGAACACTGAAGCTTTCTTT.

V usage is TRBV15 and J usage is TRBJ1-1; 7 bases line up with TRBD1. The CDR3 has 14 residues. Germline CDR1 is LNHNV and CDR2 is YYDKDF (reference sequence). Germline trimming cut 2 bases from V and 3 bases from J; bases unmatched to any gene: 3. This CDR3 is CATSRPTGYTEAFF. The DNA of the CDR3 is TGTGCCACCAGCAGACCGACAGGGTACACTGAAGCTTTCTTT.